The 24 T cell receptor beta chains below were found in one sample sequenced in a study of type 1 and type 2 diabetes patients. PCR was run on genomic DNA. A primer set of 30 forward and 13 reverse primers amplified the CDR3. MiXCR, run by TCRdb on the multiplex PCR reads, gives a single entry per CDR3 protein. The sample lists around 300,000 distinct CDR3 sequences; approximately 45% were seen once. The material sequenced was peripheral blood mononuclear cells (PBMCs). These receptors were obtained from a man younger than 35 with type 2 diabetes.

This clonotype was picked up one time. The chain joins TRBV28 to TRBJ2-3; no firm D call. Trimming took 5 bases from V and 5 from J, leaving 8 bases between them. This CDR3 is built from 12 residues. Germline CDR1 and CDR2: MDHEN and SYDVKM. CDR3 protein: CASSLDVDTQYF. Written as DNA, the CDR3 is TGTGCCAGCAGTCTTGATGTAGATACGCAGTATTTT.

In DNA form, the CDR3 reads TGTGCCAGCAGTTTAGAGGGGGCACGGACACGTTTCCTCCACTTT. As protein: CASSLEGARTRFLHF. The chain couples TRBV6-5 to TRBJ1-6; 7 bases match TRBD1. The CDR3 runs 15 residues. CDR1 is MNHEY, CDR2 SVGAGI, per germline. J was trimmed by 15 bases and V by 4 bases; bases with no gene match: 15.

V is TRBV28 and J is TRBJ2-2, with D possibly being TRBD1 (5 bases). This CDR3 is built from 17 residues. Germline CDR1 reads MDHEN; CDR2 reads SYDVKM. The germline V and J ends were trimmed by 2 bases and 0 bases, with 13 bases remaining between them. This CDR3 is CASSLLPGLSNTGELFF. The CDR3 DNA reads TGTGCCAGCAGTTTACTGCCAGGGCTGTCGAACACCGGGGAGCTGTTTTTT.

The chain couples TRBV12-3 or TRBV12-4 to TRBJ2-6; D is tentatively TRBD1 or TRBD2 (5 bases each). V lost 6 bases to trimming and J lost 4 bases, with 10 bases between them. The length of the CDR3 is 14 residues. Here the CDR3 reads CASSLRDGANVLTF. Written as DNA, the CDR3 is TGTGCCAGCAGCCTCAGGGACGGGGCCAACGTCCTGACTTTC.

This chain links TRBV7-9 with TRBJ1-2; 7 nucleotides line up with TRBD1. CDR3 length equals 14 residues. V trimming: 10 bases; J trimming: 5 bases; junction bases outside the gene matches: 13. The germline gives CDR1 SEHNR, CDR2 FQNEAQ (reference sequence). For the CDR3, the DNA is TGTGCCACAGATGCCGGGACAGTGATTTATGGCTACACCTTC. Encoded protein: CATDAGTVIYGYTF. The variable domain in full, with the rest retrieved from reference TRBV7-9 and TRBJ1-2, is DTGVSQNPRHKITKRGQNVTFRCDPISEHNRLYWYRQTLGQGPEFLTYFQNEAQLEKSRLLSDRFSAERPKGSFSTLEIQRTEQGDSAMYLCATDAGTVIYGYTFGSGTRLTVV.

The CDR3 DNA sequence: TGTGCCAGCAGCGGGGGAGCGGATGGCTACACCTTC. Its protein product is CASSGGADGYTF. The chain uses TRBV27 and TRBJ1-2; D is possibly TRBD1 (5 bases). The germline V gene encodes CDR1 MNHEY and CDR2 SMNVEV (reference sequence). This CDR3 region has 12 residues. V lost 6 bases and J 6 bases, leaving 11 bases between the germline ends.

This sequence joins TRBV28 and TRBJ1-5, with a weak D call TRBD1 (5 bases). V lost 4 bases and J lost 5, with 12 bases in between. Germline V gives CDR1 MDHEN, CDR2 SYDVKM. This CDR3 contains 14 residues. The CDR3 DNA follows: TGTGCCAGCAGTTCGGGCAGGGACCATCAGCCCCAGCATTTT. It encodes CASSSGRDHQPQHF.

In DNA form, the CDR3 reads TGTGCCAGCAGCACCCGACAGGAAAATTCACCCCTCCACTTT. It translates to CASSTRQENSPLHF. The rearrangement joins TRBV9 to TRBJ1-6; D perhaps matches TRBD1 (6 bases). CDR1 and CDR2 (germline): SGDLS, YYNGEE. V was trimmed by 4 bases and J by 7 bases, leaving 12 bases between them. The CDR3 totals 14 residues. Together with reference TRBV9 and TRBJ1-6, the CDR3 gives the full variable domain: DSGVTQTPKHLITATGQRVTLRCSPRSGDLSVYWYQQSLDQGLQFLIQYYNGEERAKGNILERFSAQQFPDLHSELNLSSLELGDSALYFCASSTRQENSPLHFGNGTRLTVT.

The V gene is TRBV4-1, the J gene TRBJ1-1; no definite D call. The V gene lost 4 bases and the J gene lost 0 bases, with 6 bases spanning the gap. The CDR3 covers 13 residues. CDR1 MGHRA and CDR2 YSYEKL come from the germline V gene. CDR3 nucleotide sequence: TGCGCCAGCAGCCGACCATTGAACACTGAAGCTTTCTTT. It is translated as CASSRPLNTEAFF.

The table lists this clonotype with a few counts. The chain is built from TRBV5-1 and TRBJ2-7; D perhaps matches TRBD1 (5 bases). The CDR3 has 14 amino acids. In germline, CDR1 is SGHRS, CDR2 YFSETQ. V lost 0 bases to trimming and J lost 4 bases, with 11 bases between them. CDR3 coding DNA: TGCGCCAGCAGCTTGGCGGCCAGGGAATACGAGCAGTACTTC. The encoded protein is CASSLAAREYEQYF.

This clonotype has a count of ten or more. The chain is built from TRBV7-8 and TRBJ1-6; D call uncertain. V shed 0 bases and J shed 8 bases, with 8 bases lying between them. The CDR3 runs 14 residues. Germline CDR1 and CDR2: SGHVS and FQNEAQ. CDR3 in amino acids: CASSLARCYSPLHF. Here the CDR3 DNA reads TGTGCCAGCAGCTTAGCAAGGTGTTATTCACCCCTCCACTTT.

V and J are TRBV7-9 and TRBJ2-1; D is uncertain. This CDR3 region has 13 residues. The germline gives CDR1 SEHNR, CDR2 FQNEAQ (reference sequence). The ends were cut back, 3 bases at V and 5 bases at J, with 8 bases in the middle. The CDR3 DNA sequence: TGTGCCAGCAGCTTTGAAGGAAACAATGAGCAGTTCTTC. It codes for CASSFEGNNEQFF.

CDR3 loop: CASSDLRITNEKLFF. The CDR3 bases are TGTGCCAGCAGTGACCTCCGAATAACTAATGAAAAACTGTTTTTT. V is TRBV2 and J is TRBJ1-4; D unclear. The V end lost 3 bases, the J end lost 1 base, and 9 bases lay between the germline ends. This CDR3 spans 15 amino acids. Germline assignment: CDR1 SNHLY and CDR2 FYNNEI.

This clonotype was found many times. This rearrangement joins TRBV7-8 to TRBJ1-2; unclear D gene. Trimming removed 4 bases from V and 4 bases from J, with 10 bases in between. The CDR3 length is 13 residues. Germline CDR1 is SGHVS and CDR2 is FQNEAQ. CDR3 DNA sequence: TGTGCCAGCAGCTCCGCGGACGGCTATGGCTACACCTTC. Protein: CASSSADGYGYTF.

The rearrangement links TRBV6-4 to TRBJ1-4; 8 bases match TRBD1. Germline lookup yields CDR1 MRHNA and CDR2 SNTAGT. The CDR3 sequence is 16 residues long. Trimming at V came to 0 bases and at J to 4 bases, leaving 4 bases not matched to a gene. The DNA of the CDR3 is TGTGCCAGCAGTGACTCCCACAGGGGGGATAATGAAAAACTGTTTTTT. Translated: CASSDSHRGDNEKLFF.

There are a few counts of this clonotype. The chain has TRBV30 and TRBJ2-7; a possible D gene is TRBD2 (5 bases). Germline V gene lookup returns CDR1 GTSNPN and CDR2 SVGIG (reference sequence). The CDR3 sequence is 15 residues long. The V and J ends lost 3 bases and 6 bases respectively, with 21 bases between them. CDR3 loop: CAWSPNHGLQLEQYF. In DNA, the CDR3 is TGTGCCTGGAGCCCCAATCATGGACTCCAGCTCGAGCAGTACTTC.

The genes are TRBV18 and TRBJ1-4; D gene unclear. Germline loops: CDR1 KGHSH, CDR2 LQKENI. The V end was cut by 4 bases, the J end by 4 bases, with 10 bases between. The CDR3 runs to 14 residues. CDR3 protein: CASSQSRGNEKLFF. The CDR3 DNA sequence: TGTGCCAGCTCACAGTCCCGGGGTAATGAAAAACTGTTTTTT.

In this sample, this clonotype turned up many times. This chain connects TRBV25-1 to TRBJ2-5; the D gene is possibly TRBD1 (5 bases). Per germline, CDR1 MGHDK and CDR2 SYGVNS. The CDR3 extends over 15 amino acids. V lost 6 bases and J lost 2, with 16 bases in between. CDR3 sequence: CASSRTGAGQETQYF. CDR3 DNA: TGTGCCAGCAGCCGAACTGGGGCAGGACAAGAGACCCAGTACTTC.

CDR3 region: CATMGAEKETQYF. The CDR3 DNA reads as TGTGCCACCATGGGAGCAGAGAAAGAGACCCAGTACTTC. The chain combines TRBV6-5 with TRBJ2-5; a weak D match, TRBD2 (5 bases). Germline lookup yields CDR1 MNHEY and CDR2 SVGAGI. There are 13 residues in the CDR3. V lost 10 bases to trimming and J lost 3 bases, with 15 bases between them.

The sample holds a few counts of this clonotype. The gene calls are TRBV20-1 and TRBJ2-7; D is uncertain. Germline CDR1 reads DFQATT; CDR2 reads SNEGSKA (reference sequence). Between the trimmed V and J ends, which lost 1 base and 2 bases, there was a span of 12 bases. The CDR3 loop spans 14 amino acids. CDR3 residues: CSARGGKRTYEQYF. DNA of the CDR3: TGCAGTGCTAGAGGGGGAAAAAGAACCTACGAGCAGTACTTC.

For this clonotype: A much larger clone sits a single nucleotide away, making a read error possible. The conserved phenylalanine or tryptophan normally closing the CDR3 is absent here, so this likely arose from a read error. This chain links TRBV13 with TRBJ2-1, with D hard to call. CDR1 is PRHDT, CDR2 FYEKMQ, per germline (reference sequence). The ends were cut back, 1 base at V and 5 bases at J, with 9 bases in the middle. The CDR3 length is 14 residues. The DNA of the CDR3 is TGTGCCAGCAGCTTAGCTGGGGTCGACAATGAGCAGTTCCTC. Protein sequence: CASSLAGVDNEQFL.

The rearrangement links TRBV15 to TRBJ2-5; D might be TRBD1 or TRBD2, each matching 6 bases. CDR1 is LNHNV and CDR2 is YYDKDF in the germline V gene (reference sequence). V was shortened by 0 bases and J by 5 bases, with 10 bases between the two germline ends. This CDR3 has 14 amino acids. CDR3 residues: CATSRDQGGETQYF. DNA of the CDR3: TGTGCCACCAGCAGAGATCAAGGGGGGGAGACCCAGTACTTC.

V and J are TRBV6-1 and TRBJ1-2, with 8 bases fitting TRBD1. Germline V gives CDR1 MNHNS, CDR2 SASEGT. The CDR3 extends over 15 amino acids. The J segment lost 2 bases and the V segment lost 6 bases, leaving 8 bases of the junction unmatched. The CDR3 loop reads CASSSPRDRNYGYTF. The CDR3 nucleotides are TGTGCCAGCAGCTCCCCCCGGGACAGGAACTATGGCTACACCTTC.

The chain is built from TRBV7-2 and TRBJ1-2, with 8 bases matching TRBD1. Germline trimming cut 6 bases from V and 6 bases from J; bases unmatched to any gene: 6. Per germline, CDR1 SGHTA and CDR2 FQGNSA. The CDR3 is 13 residues long. The CDR3 DNA follows: TGTGCCAGCAGTTTCGACAGGGGTGATGGCTACACCTTC. It translates to CASSFDRGDGYTF.